Below, 10 T cell receptor beta chains from the same sample are listed, as sequenced in a study of radiotherapy plus CTLA-4 blockade in lung cancer. The method was immunoSEQ multiplex PCR; TCRdb's version includes in-frame clones alone and lacks a portion of them. Here the sample spans 65,000 to 95,000 clones, more than 75% being singletons. Sequences were derived from peripheral blood, sampled from a patient treated with radiotherapy plus ipilimumab. These TCRs come from a human donor with non-small cell lung cancer who had stable disease on radiotherapy plus ipilimumab.

This clone has just one count. The chain carries TRBV6-6 and TRBJ2-3, with a tentative D call TRBD1 (5 bases). Trimming pared 6 bases from V and 4 bases from J, leaving 5 bases between. The CDR3 spans 11 residues. Germline V gives CDR1 MNHNY, CDR2 SVGAGI (reference sequence). In DNA form, the CDR3 reads TGTGCCAGCAGAGGGGCAGATACGCAGTATTTT. Its protein product is CASRGADTQYF.

This CDR3 reads CASSPVGGGLGEQYF. Here the CDR3 DNA reads TGTGCCAGCAGCCCGGTCGGTGGGGGCTTAGGCGAGCAGTACTTC. J is TRBJ2-7 and V is TRBV7-8; D possibly corresponds to TRBD1 (6 bases). The CDR3 extends over 15 amino acids. Trimming removed 5 bases from V and 6 bases from J, with 20 bases in between. The germline V gene has CDR1 SGHVS and CDR2 FQNEAQ. The variable domain in full, with the rest retrieved from reference TRBV7-8 and TRBJ2-7, is GAGVSQSPRYKVAKRGQDVALRCDPISGHVSLFWYQQALGQGPEFLTYFQNEAQLDKSGLPSDRFFAERPEGSVSTLKIQRTQQEDSAVYLCASSPVGGGLGEQYFGPGTRLTVT.

The rearrangement joins TRBV28 to TRBJ2-7, with D possibly being TRBD1 (6 bases). The germline gives CDR1 MDHEN, CDR2 SYDVKM. Trimming left V 10 bases short and J 1 base short, with 14 bases between. The CDR3 covers 13 residues. CDR3 residues: CAILDRLSYEQYF. The CDR3 nucleotides read TGTGCCATCCTCGACAGGTTGTCCTACGAGCAGTACTTC.

This clone was found a few times. The V gene is TRBV7-9, the J gene TRBJ2-1, with D unresolved. Germline V lookup: CDR1 SEHNR, CDR2 FQNEAQ (reference sequence). The V end lost 1 base, the J end lost 7 bases, and 8 bases lay between the germline ends. The CDR3 is 13 amino acids. The CDR3: CASSLDVGNEQFF. The CDR3 nucleotides are TGTGCCAGCAGCTTAGATGTGGGAAATGAGCAGTTCTTC. The entire variable domain, with the rest obtained from reference TRBV7-9 and TRBJ2-1, is as follows: DTGVSQNPRHKITKRGQNVTFRCDPISEHNRLYWYRQTLGQGPEFLTYFQNEAQLEKSRLLSDRFSAERPKGSFSTLEIQRTEQGDSAMYLCASSLDVGNEQFFGPGTRLTVL.

This chain connects TRBV14 to TRBJ1-2, with 10 bases that match TRBD1. Germline trimming cut 4 bases from V and 3 bases from J; bases unmatched to any gene: 11. The germline gives CDR1 SGHDN, CDR2 FVKESK. The CDR3 extends over 17 amino acids. The CDR3 nucleotides are TGTGCCAGCAGCCGGGGACAGGGGTTGTCGGCTTACTATGGCTACACCTTC. Its protein product is CASSRGQGLSAYYGYTF.

V gene TRBV28 combines with J gene TRBJ2-7; TRBD2 is a possible D gene (6 bases). The CDR3 covers 13 residues. CDR1 and CDR2 from the germline V gene are MDHEN and SYDVKM. Between the trimmed V and J ends, which lost 5 bases and 7 bases, there was a span of 15 bases. CDR3 in DNA: TGTGCCAGCAGTACAGGAAGGGCGGGGGAGCAGTACTTC. Translated: CASSTGRAGEQYF.

The chain has TRBV19 and TRBJ2-1; TRBD2 agrees at 8 bases. This CDR3 region has 15 residues. Germline V gives CDR1 LNHDA, CDR2 SQIVND (reference sequence). Trimming at V came to 6 bases and at J to 10 bases, leaving 14 bases not matched to a gene. The CDR3 protein is CASSDSGARVGEQFF. The CDR3 DNA is TGTGCCAGTAGCGATAGCGGGGCCCGGGTGGGAGAGCAGTTCTTC.

In its sample, this clone was seen once. This sequence joins TRBV10-3 and TRBJ2-1, with TRBD2 matching over 7 bases. The V gene's germline CDR1 is ENHRY and CDR2 SYGVKD. V shed 2 bases and J 2 bases; nucleotides not matched to a gene: 0. The CDR3 extends over 14 amino acids. The CDR3 loop is CAISESGAYNEQFF. The CDR3 coding sequence is TGTGCCATCAGTGAGAGCGGGGCCTACAATGAGCAGTTCTTC.

The gene calls are TRBV10-2 and TRBJ1-6; the D is unclear. V shed 6 bases and J shed 7 bases, with 19 bases lying between them. The CDR3 runs to 16 residues. Germline loops: CDR1 WSHSY, CDR2 SAAADI. In DNA form, the CDR3 reads TGCGCCAGCAGCGATAGTCCCACAAACGGCAATTCACCCCTCCACTTT. Its protein product is CASSDSPTNGNSPLHF.

J is TRBJ1-2 and V is TRBV19, with 7 bases matching TRBD1. Per germline, CDR1 LNHDA and CDR2 SQIVND (reference sequence). CDR3 length: 13 amino acids. Trimming at V came to 2 bases and at J to 4 bases, leaving 1 base not matched to a gene. CDR3 sequence (DNA): TGTGCCAGTAGTATATCAGGGGGCTATGGCTACACCTTC. Translation: CASSISGGYGYTF.